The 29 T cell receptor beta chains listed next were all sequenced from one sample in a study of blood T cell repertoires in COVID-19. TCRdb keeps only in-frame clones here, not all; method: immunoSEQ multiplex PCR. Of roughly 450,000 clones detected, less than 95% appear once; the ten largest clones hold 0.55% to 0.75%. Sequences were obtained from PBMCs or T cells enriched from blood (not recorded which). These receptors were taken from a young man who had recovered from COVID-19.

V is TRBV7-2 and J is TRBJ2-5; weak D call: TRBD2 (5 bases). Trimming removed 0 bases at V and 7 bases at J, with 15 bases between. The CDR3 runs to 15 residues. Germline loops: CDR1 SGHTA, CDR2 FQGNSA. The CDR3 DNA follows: TGTGCCAGCAGCTTAGCCATAGCGATGGGTCGGACCCAGTACTTC. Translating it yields CASSLAIAMGRTQYF.

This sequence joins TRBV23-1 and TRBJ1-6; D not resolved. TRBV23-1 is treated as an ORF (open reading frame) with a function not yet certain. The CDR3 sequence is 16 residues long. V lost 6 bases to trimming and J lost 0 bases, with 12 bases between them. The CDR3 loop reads CASSPDSSSYNSPLHF. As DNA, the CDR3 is TGCGCCAGCAGCCCGGACTCGAGCTCCTATAATTCACCCCTCCACTTT.

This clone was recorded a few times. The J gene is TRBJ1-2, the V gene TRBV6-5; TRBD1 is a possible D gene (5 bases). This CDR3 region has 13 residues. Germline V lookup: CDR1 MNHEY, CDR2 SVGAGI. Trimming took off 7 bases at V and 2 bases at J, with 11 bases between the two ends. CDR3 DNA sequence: TGTGCCAGCACCAAAGACAGAAACTATGGCTACACCTTC. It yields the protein CASTKDRNYGYTF.

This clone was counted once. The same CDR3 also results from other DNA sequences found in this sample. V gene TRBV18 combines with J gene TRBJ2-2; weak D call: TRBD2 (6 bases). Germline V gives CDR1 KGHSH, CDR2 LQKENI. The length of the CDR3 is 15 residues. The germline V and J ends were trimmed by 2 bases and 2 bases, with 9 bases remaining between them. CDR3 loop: CASSPTGSNTGELFF. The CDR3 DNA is TGTGCCAGCTCACCAACCGGGAGTAACACCGGGGAGCTGTTTTTT.

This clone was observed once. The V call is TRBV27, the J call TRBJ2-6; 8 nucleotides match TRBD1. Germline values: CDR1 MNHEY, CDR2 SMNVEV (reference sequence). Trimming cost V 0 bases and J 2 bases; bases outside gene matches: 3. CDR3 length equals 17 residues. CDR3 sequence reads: CASSLSLTGAGANVLTF. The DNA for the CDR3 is TGTGCCAGCAGTTTATCCCTGACAGGGGCTGGGGCCAACGTCCTGACTTTC.

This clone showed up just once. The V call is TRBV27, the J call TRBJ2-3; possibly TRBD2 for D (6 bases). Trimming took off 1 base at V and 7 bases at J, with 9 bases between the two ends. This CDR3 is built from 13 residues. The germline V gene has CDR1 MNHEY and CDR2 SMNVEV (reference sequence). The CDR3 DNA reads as TGTGCCAGCAGTTTATATGGGGGGAATACGCAGTATTTT. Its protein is CASSLYGGNTQYF.

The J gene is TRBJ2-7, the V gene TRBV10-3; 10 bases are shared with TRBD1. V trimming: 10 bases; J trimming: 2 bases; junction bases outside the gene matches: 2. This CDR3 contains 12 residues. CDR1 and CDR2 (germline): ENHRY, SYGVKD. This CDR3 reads CATGQGAYEQYF. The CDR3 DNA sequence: TGTGCCACCGGACAGGGGGCCTACGAGCAGTACTTC.

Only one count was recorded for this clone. The CDR3 is CASSSSAGSGTEAFF. CDR3 nucleotide sequence: TGTGCCAGCAGCTCATCGGCGGGCAGTGGCACTGAAGCTTTCTTT. The chain joins TRBV7-3 to TRBJ1-1; no definite D call. The CDR3 is 15 residues long. Germline CDR1 reads SGHTA; CDR2 reads FQGTGA. Trimming pared 4 bases from V and 4 bases from J, leaving 16 bases between.

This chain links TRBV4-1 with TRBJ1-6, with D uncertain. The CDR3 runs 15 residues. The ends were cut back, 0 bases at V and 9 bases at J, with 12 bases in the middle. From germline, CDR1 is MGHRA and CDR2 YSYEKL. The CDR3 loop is CASSQETQLGSPLHF. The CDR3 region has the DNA TGCGCCAGCAGCCAAGAGACACAGTTAGGTTCACCCCTCCACTTT.

CDR3 sequence: CAWSSADNSPLHF. DNA of the CDR3: TGTGCCTGGAGTTCGGCGGATAATTCACCCCTCCACTTT. The chain joins TRBV30 to TRBJ1-6; D gene uncertain. V shed 2 bases and J shed 5 bases, with 7 bases lying between them. Germline V CDR1 and CDR2: GTSNPN, SVGIG (reference sequence). This CDR3 is 13 amino acids long.

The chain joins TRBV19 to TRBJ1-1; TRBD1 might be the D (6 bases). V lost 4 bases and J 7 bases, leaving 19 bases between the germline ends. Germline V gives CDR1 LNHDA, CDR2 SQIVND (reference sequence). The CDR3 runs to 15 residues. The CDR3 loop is CASSKLGQRDDEAFF. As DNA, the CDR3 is TGTGCCAGTAGTAAACTGGGACAAAGGGACGATGAAGCTTTCTTT.

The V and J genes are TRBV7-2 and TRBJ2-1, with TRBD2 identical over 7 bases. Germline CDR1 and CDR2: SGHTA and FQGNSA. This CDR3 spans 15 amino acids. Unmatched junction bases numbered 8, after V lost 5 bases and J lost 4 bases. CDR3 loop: CASSVEQAGYNEQFF. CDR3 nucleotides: TGTGCCAGCAGCGTAGAGCAAGCGGGGTACAATGAGCAGTTCTTC. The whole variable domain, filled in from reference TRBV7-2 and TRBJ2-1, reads GAGVSQSPSNKVTEKGKDVELRCDPISGHTALYWYRQSLGQGLEFLIYFQGNSAPDKSGLPSDRFSAERTGGSVSTLTIQRTQQEDSAVYLCASSVEQAGYNEQFFGPGTRLTVL.

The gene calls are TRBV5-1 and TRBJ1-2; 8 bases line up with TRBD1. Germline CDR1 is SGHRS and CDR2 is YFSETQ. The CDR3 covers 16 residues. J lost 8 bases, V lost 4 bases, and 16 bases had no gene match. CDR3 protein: CASSASDRQGPGGYTF. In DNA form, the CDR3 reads TGCGCCAGCAGCGCGAGCGACCGACAGGGGCCGGGGGGCTACACCTTC.

CDR3 protein: CASSPYSGANTGELFF. CDR3 DNA: TGTGCCAGCAGTCCCTATAGCGGGGCGAACACCGGGGAGCTGTTTTTT. The rearrangement links TRBV27 to TRBJ2-2; 8 bases are a match to TRBD2. Germline V gene lookup returns CDR1 MNHEY and CDR2 SMNVEV (reference sequence). The CDR3 runs to 16 residues. With V trimmed by 5 bases and J by 0 bases, 5 bases remained unmatched.

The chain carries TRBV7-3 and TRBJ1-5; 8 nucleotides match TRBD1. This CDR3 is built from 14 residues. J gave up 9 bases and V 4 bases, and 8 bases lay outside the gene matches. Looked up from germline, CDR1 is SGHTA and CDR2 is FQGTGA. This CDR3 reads CASSSTGEGTPQHF. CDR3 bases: TGTGCCAGCAGCTCGACAGGGGAGGGCACGCCCCAGCATTTT.

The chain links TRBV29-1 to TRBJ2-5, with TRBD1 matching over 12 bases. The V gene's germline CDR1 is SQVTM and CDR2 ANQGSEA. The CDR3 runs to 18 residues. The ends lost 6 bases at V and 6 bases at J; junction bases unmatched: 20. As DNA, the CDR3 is TGCAGCGTGACGTTAAAAAACCAAGGGACAGGGGGCGGGAAGACCCAGTACTTC. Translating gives CSVTLKNQGTGGGKTQYF.

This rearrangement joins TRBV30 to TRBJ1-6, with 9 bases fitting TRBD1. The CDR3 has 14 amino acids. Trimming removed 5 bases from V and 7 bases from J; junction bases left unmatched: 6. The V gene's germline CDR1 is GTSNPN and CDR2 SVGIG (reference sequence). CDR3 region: CAWETGGLNSPLHF. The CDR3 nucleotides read TGTGCCTGGGAAACAGGGGGCCTCAATTCACCCCTCCACTTT. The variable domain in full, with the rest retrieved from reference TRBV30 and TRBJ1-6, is SQTIHQWPATLVQPVGSPLSLECTVEGTSNPNLYWYRQAAGRGLQLLFYSVGIGQISSEVPQNLSASRPQDRQFILSSKKLLLSDSGFYLCAWETGGLNSPLHFGNGTRLTVT.

This CDR3 reads CASSAPGQGKETQYF. DNA of the CDR3: TGTGCCAGCAGCGCTCCGGGACAGGGTAAAGAGACCCAGTACTTC. The chain joins TRBV9 to TRBJ2-5; 9 nucleotides match TRBD1. The CDR3 extends over 15 amino acids. Germline loops: CDR1 SGDLS, CDR2 YYNGEE. Unmatched junction bases numbered 6, after V lost 3 bases and J lost 3 bases.

CDR3 sequence: CASSLGRGRVYNEQFF. CDR3 in DNA: TGTGCCAGCAGCTTGGGTCGCGGGAGGGTCTACAATGAGCAGTTCTTC. The chain has TRBV5-6 and TRBJ2-1; 9 bases line up with TRBD2. This CDR3 region has 16 residues. With V trimmed by 0 bases and J by 3 bases, 4 bases remained unmatched. Looked up from germline, CDR1 is SGHDT and CDR2 is YYEEEE.

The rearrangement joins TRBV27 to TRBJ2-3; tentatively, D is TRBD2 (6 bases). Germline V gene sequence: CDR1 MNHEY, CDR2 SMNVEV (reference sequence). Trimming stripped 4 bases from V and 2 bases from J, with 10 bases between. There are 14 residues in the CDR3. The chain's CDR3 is CASSSGLYTDTQYF. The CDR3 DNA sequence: TGTGCCAGCAGTTCGGGACTTTACACAGATACGCAGTATTTT.

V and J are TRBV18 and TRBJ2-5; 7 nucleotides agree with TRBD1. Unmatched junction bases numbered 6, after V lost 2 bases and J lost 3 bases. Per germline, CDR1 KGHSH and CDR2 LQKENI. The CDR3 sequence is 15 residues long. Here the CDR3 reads CASSPIGGAEETQYF. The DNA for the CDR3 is TGTGCCAGCTCACCAATAGGGGGCGCGGAAGAGACCCAGTACTTC.

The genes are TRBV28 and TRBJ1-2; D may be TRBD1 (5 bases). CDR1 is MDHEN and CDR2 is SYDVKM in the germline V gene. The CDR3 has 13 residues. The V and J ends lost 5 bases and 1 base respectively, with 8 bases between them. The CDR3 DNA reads TGTGCCAGCAGTCCTGGACATAACTATGGCTACACCTTC. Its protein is CASSPGHNYGYTF.

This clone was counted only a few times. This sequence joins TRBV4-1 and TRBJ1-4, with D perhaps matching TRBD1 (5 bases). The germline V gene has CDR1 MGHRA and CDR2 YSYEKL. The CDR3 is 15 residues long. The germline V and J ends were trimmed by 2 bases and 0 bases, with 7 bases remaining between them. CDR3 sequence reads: CASSQWGATNEKLFF. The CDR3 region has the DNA TGCGCCAGCAGCCAATGGGGCGCAACTAATGAAAAACTGTTTTTT.

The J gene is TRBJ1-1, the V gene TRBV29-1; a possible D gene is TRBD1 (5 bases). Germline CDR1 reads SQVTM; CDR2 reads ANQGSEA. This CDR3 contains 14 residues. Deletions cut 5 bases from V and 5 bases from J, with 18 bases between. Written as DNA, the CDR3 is TGCAGCGTTCACCCAACCGGGACTGGTACTGAAGCTTTCTTT. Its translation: CSVHPTGTGTEAFF.

In nucleotides, the CDR3 is TGTGCCACCAGCAGAGTTAGGACAGGGATCGGCAATGAGCAGTTCTTC. This sequence encodes CATSRVRTGIGNEQFF. J is TRBJ2-1 and V is TRBV15, with 8 positions matching TRBD1. This CDR3 spans 16 amino acids. Germline lookup yields CDR1 LNHNV and CDR2 YYDKDF (reference sequence). Trimming at V came to 1 base and at J to 6 bases, leaving 8 bases not matched to a gene. The whole variable domain, filled in from reference TRBV15 and TRBJ2-1, reads DAMVIQNPRYQVTQFGKPVTLSCSQTLNHNVMYWYQQKSSQAPKLLFHYYDKDFNNEADTPDNFQSRRPNTSFCFLDIRSPGLGDTAMYLCATSRVRTGIGNEQFFGPGTRLTVL.

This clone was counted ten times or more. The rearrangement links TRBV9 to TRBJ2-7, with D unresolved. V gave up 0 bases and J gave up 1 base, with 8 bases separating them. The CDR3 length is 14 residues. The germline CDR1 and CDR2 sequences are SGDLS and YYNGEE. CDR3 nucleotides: TGTGCCAGCAGCGTAGCTGCGGTATCCTACGAGCAGTACTTC. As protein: CASSVAAVSYEQYF.

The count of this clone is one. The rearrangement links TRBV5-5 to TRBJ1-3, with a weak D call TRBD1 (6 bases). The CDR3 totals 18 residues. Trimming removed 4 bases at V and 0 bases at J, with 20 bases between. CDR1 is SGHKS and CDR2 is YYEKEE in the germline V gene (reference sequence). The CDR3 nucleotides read TGTGCCAGCAGCCTGCTTGGGGGCAGAGCTAGCTCTGGAAACACCATATATTTT. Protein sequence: CASSLLGGRASSGNTIYF.

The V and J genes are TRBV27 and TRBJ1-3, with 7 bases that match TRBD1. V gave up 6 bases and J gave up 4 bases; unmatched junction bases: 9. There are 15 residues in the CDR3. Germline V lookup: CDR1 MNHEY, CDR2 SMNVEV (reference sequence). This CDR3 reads CASSQRGLGGNTIYF. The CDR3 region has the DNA TGTGCCAGCAGCCAAAGGGGGCTGGGGGGAAACACCATATATTTT.

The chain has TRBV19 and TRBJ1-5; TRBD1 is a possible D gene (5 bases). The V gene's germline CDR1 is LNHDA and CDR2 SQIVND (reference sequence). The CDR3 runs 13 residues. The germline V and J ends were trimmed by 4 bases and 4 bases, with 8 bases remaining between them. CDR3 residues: CASSTDRNQPQHF. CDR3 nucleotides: TGTGCCAGTAGTACTGACAGAAATCAGCCCCAGCATTTT.